Below, 16 T cell receptor beta chains from the same sample are listed, as sequenced in a study of CD8+CD57+ T cells in acquired aplastic anemia (dated by TCRdb to the late 2010s). Expansion of CD8+CD57+ cells had been shown by flow cytometry in the patients chosen for sequencing. TCRdb shows the sequencer as Illumina HiSeq 2000. Genomic DNA served as template for TCR beta VDJ combination and CDR3 sequence profiling. TCRdb trimmed public reads at Q25 via fastp, called clones via MiXCR and kept in-frame beta chains. Under each unique CDR3 protein, matching rows form one entry showing the most common genes and DNA. This sample gives 75,000 to 80,000 distinct CDR3 sequences in total; 70% of them show up just once. The ten most abundant clones make up 80% to 90% of the sample. The material sequenced was sorted CD4+, CD8+, or CD8+CD57+ T cells (not recorded which) from PBMCs. Every receptor here comes from a human donor with aplastic anemia.

This chain connects TRBV7-9 to TRBJ2-7; the D gene is possibly TRBD2 (5 bases). Germline V CDR1 and CDR2: SEHNR, FQNEAQ (reference sequence). With 8 bases removed from V and 0 bases from J, the gap between germline ends came to 14 bases. This CDR3 comprises 14 residues. CDR3 bases: TGTGCCAGCGTCTCGGGGTTTAGCTCCTACGAGCAGTACTTC. Its protein is CASVSGFSSYEQYF.

The rearrangement joins TRBV4-3 to TRBJ1-5; D is unresolved. V dropped 4 bases and J dropped 0 bases, with 10 bases sitting between them. The germline CDR1 and CDR2 sequences are LGHNA and YSLEER. This CDR3 contains 15 residues. This CDR3 is CASSRLLDSNQPQHF. DNA of the CDR3: TGCGCCAGCAGCCGCCTTCTTGATAGCAATCAGCCCCAGCATTTT.

This clonotype turned up a few times. The chain recombines TRBV5-1 with TRBJ2-3, with 7 bases that match TRBD2. CDR1 and CDR2 from the germline V gene are SGHRS and YFSETQ. CDR3 length: 14 residues. Trimming removed 0 bases from V and 8 bases from J; junction bases left unmatched: 6. The CDR3 is CASSLGGSVGTQYF. The CDR3 DNA reads TGCGCCAGCAGCTTGGGCGGGAGTGTGGGTACGCAGTATTTT.

This clonotype was counted ten times or more. V and J are TRBV20-1 and TRBJ2-5, with D possibly TRBD2 on 5 matching bases. The CDR3 runs to 14 residues. In germline, CDR1 is DFQATT, CDR2 SNEGSKA (reference sequence). Trimming pared 1 base from V and 1 base from J, leaving 10 bases between. CDR3 region: CSARGGLAQETQYF. CDR3 in DNA: TGCAGTGCTAGAGGGGGTCTAGCCCAAGAGACCCAGTACTTC.

The chain carries TRBV11-2 and TRBJ2-1; no reliable D call. CDR1 SGHAT and CDR2 FQNNGV come from the germline V gene. The ends were cut back, 2 bases at V and 0 bases at J, with 8 bases in the middle. There are 15 residues in the CDR3. The CDR3, as DNA: TGTGCCAGCAGCTTATCCCTCTTCTCCTACAATGAGCAGTTCTTC. Residues: CASSLSLFSYNEQFF.

This clonotype was observed a few times. The rearrangement links TRBV7-2 to TRBJ1-5; 10 bases line up with TRBD1. The CDR3 contains 19 residues. CDR1 and CDR2 (germline): SGHTA, FQGNSA. With 0 bases clipped from V and 0 bases from J, the junction kept 8 bases outside the gene matches. This CDR3 is CASSLAFPGTGVSNQPQHF. The CDR3 nucleotides are TGTGCCAGCAGCTTAGCGTTCCCCGGGACAGGGGTTAGCAATCAGCCCCAGCATTTT.

This clonotype has just one count. The rearrangement links TRBV12-5 to TRBJ1-6; 8 bases map to TRBD1. This CDR3 is built from 14 residues. Per the germline V gene, CDR1 is LGHNT and CDR2 is FRNRAP. V was pared by 5 bases and J by 8 bases, with 5 bases of the junction left unmatched. CDR3 coding DNA: TGTGCTAGTGGTCCAGGACAGGGTCATTCACCCCTCCACTTT. Translating it yields CASGPGQGHSPLHF.

This clonotype occurred many times. The rearrangement links TRBV12-3 or TRBV12-4 to TRBJ2-3, with 16 nucleotides matching TRBD2. The V gene end was trimmed by 3 bases and the J gene end by 5 bases; junction bases not matched to a gene: 2. CDR3 length: 16 amino acids. The DNA for the CDR3 is TGTGCCAGCAGTTTCGGGACTAGCGGGGGGGGAGATACGCAGTATTTT. It translates to CASSFGTSGGGDTQYF.

This clonotype was observed a single time. The chain is built from TRBV3-1 and TRBJ2-7; D may be TRBD2 (6 bases). CDR1 LGHDT and CDR2 YNNKEL come from the germline V gene (reference sequence). V lost 3 bases and J 1 base, leaving 10 bases between the germline ends. The CDR3 sequence is 14 residues long. This CDR3 is CASSQGTPSYEQYF. The DNA of the CDR3 is TGTGCCAGCAGCCAGGGGACTCCTTCCTACGAGCAGTACTTC.

A remark on this clonotype: One base away lies a much larger clone, so this may be a sequencing read error. The rearrangement joins TRBV13 to TRBJ2-7, with 7 bases fitting TRBD2. CDR1 is PRHDT and CDR2 is FYEKMQ in the germline V gene (reference sequence). The CDR3 has 14 amino acids. For the CDR3, the DNA is TGTGCCAGCAGCTCCTTAGCGGGCTCCTACGAGCAGCACTTC. This gives the protein CASSSLAGSYEQHF.

The rearrangement joins TRBV29-1 to TRBJ2-5, with 8 bases that match TRBD1. The CDR3 extends over 14 amino acids. With V trimmed by 4 bases and J by 3 bases, 7 bases remained unmatched. Germline assignment: CDR1 SQVTM and CDR2 ANQGSEA. The CDR3 protein is CSVGQGAWEETQYF. In DNA, the CDR3 is TGCAGCGTTGGCCAGGGGGCCTGGGAAGAGACCCAGTACTTC. The full variable domain, rest sourced from reference TRBV29-1 and TRBJ2-5, is SAVISQKPSRDICQRGTSLTIQCQVDSQVTMMFWYRQQPGQSLTLIATANQGSEATYESGFVIDKFPISRPNLTFSTLTVSNMSPEDSSIYLCSVGQGAWEETQYFGPGTRLLVL.

This clonotype was detected a few times. This chain links TRBV15 with TRBJ2-5; weak D call: TRBD1 (6 bases). CDR1 is LNHNV, CDR2 YYDKDF, per germline (reference sequence). V was shortened by 1 base and J by 2 bases, with 11 bases between the two germline ends. This CDR3 is 15 amino acids long. This CDR3 reads CATSRVRTEQETQYF. Written as DNA, the CDR3 is TGTGCCACCAGCAGAGTCAGGACAGAGCAAGAGACCCAGTACTTC.

This sequence joins TRBV19 and TRBJ1-1; 7 bases map to TRBD1. With V trimmed by 4 bases and J by 5 bases, 7 bases remained unmatched. CDR3 length equals 14 residues. The V gene's germline CDR1 is LNHDA and CDR2 SQIVND (reference sequence). CDR3 region: CASSTRQGRTEAFF. The CDR3 DNA follows: TGTGCCAGTAGTACAAGACAGGGTAGGACTGAAGCTTTCTTT.

Remarks on this clonotype: It is likely a read error, because the conserved phenylalanine at the end of the CDR3 is missing. The genes are TRBV29-1 and TRBJ2-1; D possibly corresponds to TRBD2 (5 bases). The CDR3 length is 14 residues. The germline gives CDR1 SQVTM, CDR2 ANQGSEA. Trimming left V 2 bases short and J 6 bases short, with 14 bases between. The CDR3 DNA sequence: TGCAGCGTTGAAATAGGAGGCAGCTCCAATGAGCAGTTCTCC. Translated, it gives CSVEIGGSSNEQFS.

The chain couples TRBV20-1 to TRBJ1-5; no definite D call. V lost 5 bases and J lost 4, with 12 bases in between. Germline CDR1 and CDR2: DFQATT and SNEGSKA (reference sequence). The CDR3 loop spans 13 amino acids. The CDR3 reads CSADVSSNQPQHF. The DNA for the CDR3 is TGCAGTGCTGATGTCAGCTCTAATCAGCCCCAGCATTTT.

The rearrangement joins TRBV19 to TRBJ2-7, with TRBD2 identical over 12 bases. CDR1 is LNHDA, CDR2 SQIVND, per germline (reference sequence). The ends lost 3 bases at V and 4 bases at J; junction bases unmatched: 4. The CDR3 spans 15 residues. This CDR3 is CASSIRLAGEYEQYF. As DNA, the CDR3 is TGTGCCAGTAGTATTCGACTAGCGGGAGAATACGAGCAGTACTTC.